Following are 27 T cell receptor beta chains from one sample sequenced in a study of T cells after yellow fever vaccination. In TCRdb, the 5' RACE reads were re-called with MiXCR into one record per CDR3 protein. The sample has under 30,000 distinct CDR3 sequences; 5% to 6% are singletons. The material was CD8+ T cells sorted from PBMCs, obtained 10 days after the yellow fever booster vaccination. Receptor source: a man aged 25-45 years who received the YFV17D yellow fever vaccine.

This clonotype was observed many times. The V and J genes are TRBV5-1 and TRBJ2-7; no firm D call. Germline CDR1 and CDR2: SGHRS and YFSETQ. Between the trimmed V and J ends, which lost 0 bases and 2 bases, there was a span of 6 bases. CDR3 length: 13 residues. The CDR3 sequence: CASSLGGTYEQYF. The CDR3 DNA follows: TGCGCCAGCAGCTTGGGCGGAACCTACGAGCAGTACTTC.

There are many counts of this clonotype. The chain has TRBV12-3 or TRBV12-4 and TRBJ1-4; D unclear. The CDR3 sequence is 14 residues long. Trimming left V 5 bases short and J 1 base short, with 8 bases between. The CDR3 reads CASSIAGTNEKLFF. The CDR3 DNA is TGTGCCAGCAGTATCGCAGGAACTAATGAAAAACTGTTTTTT.

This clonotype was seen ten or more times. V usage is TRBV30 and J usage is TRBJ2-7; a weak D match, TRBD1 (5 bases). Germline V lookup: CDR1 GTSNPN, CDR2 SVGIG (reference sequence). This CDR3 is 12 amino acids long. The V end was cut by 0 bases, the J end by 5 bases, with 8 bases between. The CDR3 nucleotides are TGTGCCTGGAGTGTCAGGGTAAACGAGCAGTACTTC. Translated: CAWSVRVNEQYF.

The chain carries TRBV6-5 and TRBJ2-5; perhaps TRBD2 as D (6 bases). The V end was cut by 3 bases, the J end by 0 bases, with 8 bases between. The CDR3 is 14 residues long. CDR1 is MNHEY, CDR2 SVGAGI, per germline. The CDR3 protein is CASSYGEDQETQYF. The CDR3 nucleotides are TGTGCCAGCAGTTATGGGGAGGACCAAGAGACCCAGTACTTC.

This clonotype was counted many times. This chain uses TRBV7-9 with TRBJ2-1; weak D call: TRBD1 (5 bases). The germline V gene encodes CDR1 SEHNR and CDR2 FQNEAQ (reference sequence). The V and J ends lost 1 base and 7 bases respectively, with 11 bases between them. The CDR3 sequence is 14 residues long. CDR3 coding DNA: TGTGCCAGCAGCTTAGACCCAGGGTGGAATGAGCAGTTCTTC. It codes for CASSLDPGWNEQFF.

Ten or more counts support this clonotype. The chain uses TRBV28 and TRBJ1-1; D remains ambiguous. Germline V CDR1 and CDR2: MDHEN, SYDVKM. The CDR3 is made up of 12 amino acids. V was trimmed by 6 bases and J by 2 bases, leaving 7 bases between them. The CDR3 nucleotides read TGTGCCAGCAGACTGGACAACACTGAAGCTTTCTTT. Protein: CASRLDNTEAFF.

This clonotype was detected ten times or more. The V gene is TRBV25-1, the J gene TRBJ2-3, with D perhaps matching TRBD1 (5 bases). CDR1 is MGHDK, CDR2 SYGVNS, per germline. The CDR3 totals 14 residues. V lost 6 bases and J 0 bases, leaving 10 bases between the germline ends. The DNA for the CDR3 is TGTGCCAGCAGAGGACATTATAGCACAGATACGCAGTATTTT. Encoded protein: CASRGHYSTDTQYF.

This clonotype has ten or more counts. The CDR3 protein is CSARFPFSGTNTGELFF. The CDR3, as DNA: TGCAGTGCTAGATTCCCCTTTAGCGGGACGAACACCGGGGAGCTGTTTTTT. The chain combines TRBV20-1 with TRBJ2-2; 8 nucleotides agree with TRBD2. CDR1 and CDR2 from the germline V gene are DFQATT and SNEGSKA (reference sequence). This CDR3 spans 17 amino acids. V shed 2 bases and J 0 bases; nucleotides not matched to a gene: 8.

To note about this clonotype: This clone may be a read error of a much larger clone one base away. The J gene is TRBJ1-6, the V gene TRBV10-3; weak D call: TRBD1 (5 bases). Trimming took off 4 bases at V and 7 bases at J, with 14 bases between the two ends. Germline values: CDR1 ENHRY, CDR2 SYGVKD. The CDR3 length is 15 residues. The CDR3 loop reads CAISVFGGQNSPLHF. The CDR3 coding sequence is TGTGCCATCAGTGTATTTGGCGGACAAAATTCACCCCTCCACTTT.

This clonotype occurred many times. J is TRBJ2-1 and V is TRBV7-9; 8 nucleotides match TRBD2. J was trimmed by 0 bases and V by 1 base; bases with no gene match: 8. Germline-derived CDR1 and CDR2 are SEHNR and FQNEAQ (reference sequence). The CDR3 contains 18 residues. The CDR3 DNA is TGTGCCAGCAGCTTAGTGGGTAGCGGGGATCCCTCCTACAATGAGCAGTTCTTC. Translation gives CASSLVGSGDPSYNEQFF.

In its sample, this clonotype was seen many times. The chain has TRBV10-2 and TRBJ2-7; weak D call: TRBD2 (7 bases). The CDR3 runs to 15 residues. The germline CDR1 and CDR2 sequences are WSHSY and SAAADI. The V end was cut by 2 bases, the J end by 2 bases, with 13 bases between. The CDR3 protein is CASSEDWGGAYEQYF. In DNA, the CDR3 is TGCGCCAGCAGTGAGGATTGGGGGGGCGCCTACGAGCAGTACTTC.

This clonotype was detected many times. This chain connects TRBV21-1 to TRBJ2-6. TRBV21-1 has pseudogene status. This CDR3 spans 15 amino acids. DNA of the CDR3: TGTGCCAGCAGGTGCCAGGTTGCAGGGGCCAACGTCCTGACTTTC. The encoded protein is CASRCQVAGANVLTF.

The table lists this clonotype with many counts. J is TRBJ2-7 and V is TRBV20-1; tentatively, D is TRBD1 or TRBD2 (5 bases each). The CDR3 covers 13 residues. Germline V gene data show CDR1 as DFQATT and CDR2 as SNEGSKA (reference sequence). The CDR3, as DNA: TGCAGCGTGCTAGGGGACCACTCCTACGAGCAGTACTTC. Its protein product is CSVLGDHSYEQYF.

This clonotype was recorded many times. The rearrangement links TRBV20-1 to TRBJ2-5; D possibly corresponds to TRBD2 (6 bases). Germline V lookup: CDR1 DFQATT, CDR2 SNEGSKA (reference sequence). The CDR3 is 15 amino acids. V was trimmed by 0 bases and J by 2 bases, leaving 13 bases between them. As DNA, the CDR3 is TGCAGTGCTAGAGACGGGAGTAAGGCTCAAGAGACCCAGTACTTC. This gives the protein CSARDGSKAQETQYF.

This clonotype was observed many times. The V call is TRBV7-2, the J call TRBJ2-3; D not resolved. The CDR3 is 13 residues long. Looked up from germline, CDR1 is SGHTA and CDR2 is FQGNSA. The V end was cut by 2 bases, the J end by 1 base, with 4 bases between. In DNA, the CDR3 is TGTGCCAGCAGCTTACTAGGCACAGATACGCAGTATTTT. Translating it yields CASSLLGTDTQYF.

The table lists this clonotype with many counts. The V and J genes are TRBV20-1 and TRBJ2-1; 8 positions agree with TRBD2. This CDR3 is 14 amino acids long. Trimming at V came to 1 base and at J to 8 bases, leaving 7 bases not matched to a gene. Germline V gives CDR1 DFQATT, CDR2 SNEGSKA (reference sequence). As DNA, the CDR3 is TGCAGTGCTAGAGGCGGGAGGACTTACCATGAGCAGTTCTTC. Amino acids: CSARGGRTYHEQFF.

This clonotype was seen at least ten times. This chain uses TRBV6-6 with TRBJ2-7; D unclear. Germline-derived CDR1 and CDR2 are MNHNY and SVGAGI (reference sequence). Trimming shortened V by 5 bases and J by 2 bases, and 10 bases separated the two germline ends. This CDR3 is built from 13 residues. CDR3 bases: TGTGCCAGCAGTCCCCGGAGCCCCTACGAGCAGTACTTC. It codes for CASSPRSPYEQYF.

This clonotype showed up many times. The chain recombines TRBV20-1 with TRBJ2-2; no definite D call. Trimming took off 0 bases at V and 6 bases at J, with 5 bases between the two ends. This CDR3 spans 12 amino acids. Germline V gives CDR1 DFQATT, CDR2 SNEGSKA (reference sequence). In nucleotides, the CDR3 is TGCAGTGCTAGAGATTTTGCCGGGGAGCTGTTTTTT. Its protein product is CSARDFAGELFF.

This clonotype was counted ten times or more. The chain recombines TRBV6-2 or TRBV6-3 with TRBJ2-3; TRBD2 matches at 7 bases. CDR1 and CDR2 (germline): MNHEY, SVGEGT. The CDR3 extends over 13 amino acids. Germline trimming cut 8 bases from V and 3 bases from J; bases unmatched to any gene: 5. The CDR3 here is CASGRGSTDTQYF. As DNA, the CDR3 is TGTGCCAGCGGTCGCGGGAGTACAGATACGCAGTATTTT.

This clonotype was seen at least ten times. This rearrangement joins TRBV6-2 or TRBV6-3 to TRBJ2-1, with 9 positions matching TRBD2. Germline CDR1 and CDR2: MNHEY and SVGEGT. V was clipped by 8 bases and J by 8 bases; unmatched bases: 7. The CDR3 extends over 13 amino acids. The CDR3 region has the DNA TGTGCCAGCGATGGGACTAGCTTCGATGAGCAGTTCTTC. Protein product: CASDGTSFDEQFF.

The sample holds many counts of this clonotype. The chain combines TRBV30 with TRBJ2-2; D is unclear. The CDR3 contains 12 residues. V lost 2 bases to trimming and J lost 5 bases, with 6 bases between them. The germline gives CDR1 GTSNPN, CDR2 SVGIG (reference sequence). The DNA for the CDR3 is TGTGCCTGGAGTTTGACTACCGGGGAGCTGTTTTTT. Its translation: CAWSLTTGELFF.

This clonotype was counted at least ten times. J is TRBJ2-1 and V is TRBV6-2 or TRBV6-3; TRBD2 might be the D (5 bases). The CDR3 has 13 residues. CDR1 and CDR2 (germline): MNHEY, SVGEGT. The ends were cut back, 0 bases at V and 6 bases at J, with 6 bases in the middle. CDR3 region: CASSYSRGNEQFF. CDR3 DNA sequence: TGTGCCAGCAGTTACTCACGGGGCAATGAGCAGTTCTTC.

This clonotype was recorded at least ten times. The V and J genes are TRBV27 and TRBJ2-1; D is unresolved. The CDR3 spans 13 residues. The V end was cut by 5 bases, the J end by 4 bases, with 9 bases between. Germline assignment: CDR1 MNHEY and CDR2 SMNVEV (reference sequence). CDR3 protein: CASSPPLYNEQFF. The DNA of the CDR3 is TGTGCCAGCAGTCCCCCTCTATACAATGAGCAGTTCTTC.

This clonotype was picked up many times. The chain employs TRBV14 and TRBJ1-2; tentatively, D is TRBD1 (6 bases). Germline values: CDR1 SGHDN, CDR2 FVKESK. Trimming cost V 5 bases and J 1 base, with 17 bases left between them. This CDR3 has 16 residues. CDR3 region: CASSVSTGPRNYGYTF. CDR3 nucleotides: TGTGCCAGCAGCGTATCCACAGGGCCTCGTAACTATGGCTACACCTTC.

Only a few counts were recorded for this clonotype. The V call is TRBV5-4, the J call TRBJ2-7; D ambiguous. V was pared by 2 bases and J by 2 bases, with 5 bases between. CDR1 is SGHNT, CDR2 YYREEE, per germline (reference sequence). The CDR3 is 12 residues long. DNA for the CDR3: TGTGCCAGCAGCTTCGGCCCCTACGAGCAGTACTTC. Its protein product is CASSFGPYEQYF.

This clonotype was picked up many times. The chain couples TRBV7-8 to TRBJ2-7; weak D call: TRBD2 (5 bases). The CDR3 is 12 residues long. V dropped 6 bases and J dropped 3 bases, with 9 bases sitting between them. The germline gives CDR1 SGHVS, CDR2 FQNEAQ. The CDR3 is CASRMSGYEQYF. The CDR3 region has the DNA TGTGCCAGCAGGATGAGCGGCTACGAGCAGTACTTC.

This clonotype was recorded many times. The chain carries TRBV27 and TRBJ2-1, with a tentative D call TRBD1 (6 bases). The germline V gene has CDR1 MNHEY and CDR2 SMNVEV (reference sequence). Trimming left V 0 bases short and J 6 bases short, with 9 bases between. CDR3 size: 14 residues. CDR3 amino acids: CASSLSSGVNEQFF. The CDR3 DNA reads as TGTGCCAGCAGTTTATCGTCAGGGGTCAATGAGCAGTTCTTC.